Given below is one TCR beta chain in context. The sample is drawn from a study of cytomegalovirus exposure and HLA in healthy donors. About the study: When 350 to 500 donors were genotyped, over 80% of them were found to fall in the Caucasian-associated ancestry cluster.

Both 60 Vbeta primers and 13 Jbeta primers went into the PCR. The method was immunoSEQ multiplex PCR; TCRdb's version includes in-frame clones alone and lacks a portion of them. The sample has about 150,000 clones, about four fifths seen once; the top ten hold around 6.6%. This CDR3 comprises 14 residues. Germline V gene sequence: CDR1 SGDLS, CDR2 YYNGEE. With V trimmed by 4 bases and J by 1 base, 5 bases remained unmatched. This clonotype originated in a man aged 45-65 years in good health and CMV-seropositive. The specimen was PBMCs. The chain uses TRBV9 and TRBJ2-7; 7 bases line up with TRBD1. The CDR3 coding sequence is TGTGCCAGCAGCCCTCGGGGACAGTCCTACGAGCAGTACTTC. Protein: CASSPRGQSYEQYF.